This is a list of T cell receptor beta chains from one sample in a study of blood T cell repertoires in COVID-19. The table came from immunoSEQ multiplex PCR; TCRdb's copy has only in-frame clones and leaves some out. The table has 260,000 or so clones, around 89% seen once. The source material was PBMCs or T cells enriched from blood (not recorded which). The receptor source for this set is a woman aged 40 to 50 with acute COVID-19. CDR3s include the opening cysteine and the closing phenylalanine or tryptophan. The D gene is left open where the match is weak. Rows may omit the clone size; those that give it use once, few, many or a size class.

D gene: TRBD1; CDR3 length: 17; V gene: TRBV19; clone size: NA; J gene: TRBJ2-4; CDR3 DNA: TGTGCCAGTAGGCCGAGCCGGGACAGGGACGCCAAAAACATTCAGTACTTC; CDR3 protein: CASRPSRDRDAKNIQYF
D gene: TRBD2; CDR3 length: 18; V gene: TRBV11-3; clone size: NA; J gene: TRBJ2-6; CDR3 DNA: TGTGCCAGCAGCTTAGATACTAGCGGGACGACTGGGGCCAACGTCCTGACTTTC; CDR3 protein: CASSLDTSGTTGANVLTF
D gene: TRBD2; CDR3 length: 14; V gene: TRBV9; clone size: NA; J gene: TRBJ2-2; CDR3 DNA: TGTGCCAGCAGCCCCGGGACTAGCAGCGGGGAGCTGTTTTTT; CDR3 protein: CASSPGTSSGELFF
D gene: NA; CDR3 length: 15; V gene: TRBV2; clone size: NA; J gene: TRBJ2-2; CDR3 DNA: TGTGCCAGCAGTGGCCGTTTTGTTTCGGCCGGGGAGCTGTTTTTT; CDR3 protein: CASSGRFVSAGELFF
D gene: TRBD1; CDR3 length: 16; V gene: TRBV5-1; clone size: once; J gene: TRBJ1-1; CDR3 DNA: TGCGCCAGCAGCTTGGCCCGGGACAGGGGGGCCACTGAAGCTTTCTTT; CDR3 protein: CASSLARDRGATEAFF
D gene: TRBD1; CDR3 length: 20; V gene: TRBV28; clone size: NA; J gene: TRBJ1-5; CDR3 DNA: TGTGCCAGCAGTTCGCATACCGGGACAGGGGGAGTTTATAGCAATCAGCCCCAGCATTTT; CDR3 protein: CASSSHTGTGGVYSNQPQHF
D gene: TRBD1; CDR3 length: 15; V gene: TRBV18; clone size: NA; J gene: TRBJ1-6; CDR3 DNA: TGTGCCAGCTCACCTGGGACAGCGACTAATTCACCCCTCCACTTT; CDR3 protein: CASSPGTATNSPLHF
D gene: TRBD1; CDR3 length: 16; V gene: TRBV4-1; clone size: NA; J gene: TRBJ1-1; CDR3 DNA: TGCGCCAGCAGCCAAGAAGGGGGACAGCCGGCCACTGAAGCTTTCTTT; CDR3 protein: CASSQEGGQPATEAFF
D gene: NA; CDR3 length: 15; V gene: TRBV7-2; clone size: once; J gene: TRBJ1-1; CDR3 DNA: TGTGCCAGCAGCTTATCCCGGGACTCCAATCCTGCGGCTTTCTTT; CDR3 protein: CASSLSRDSNPAAFF
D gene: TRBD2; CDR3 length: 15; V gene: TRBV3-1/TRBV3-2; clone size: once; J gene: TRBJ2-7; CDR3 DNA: TGTGCCAGCAGCCAAGAGACTAGCGGGACGACCGAGCAGTACTTC; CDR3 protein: CASSQETSGTTEQYF
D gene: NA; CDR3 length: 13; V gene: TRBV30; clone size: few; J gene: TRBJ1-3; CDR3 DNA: TGTGCCTGGAGTGTTTCAGGTCGAAACACCATATATTTT; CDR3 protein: CAWSVSGRNTIYF
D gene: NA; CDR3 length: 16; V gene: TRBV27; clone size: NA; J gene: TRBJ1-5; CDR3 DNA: TGTGCCAGCAGCTTCCGCGGGACCTCGGTCTGGCAGCCCCAGCATTTT; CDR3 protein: CASSFRGTSVWQPQHF
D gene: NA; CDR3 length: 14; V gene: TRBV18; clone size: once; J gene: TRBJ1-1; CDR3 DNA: TGTGCCAGCTCATCCCCGGTACCGAACACTGAAGCTTTCTTT; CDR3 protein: CASSSPVPNTEAFF
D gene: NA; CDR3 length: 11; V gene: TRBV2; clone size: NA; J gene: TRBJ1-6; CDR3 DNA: TGTGCCAGCAGTAAGGACAGAGTCCTCCACTTT; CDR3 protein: CASSKDRVLHF
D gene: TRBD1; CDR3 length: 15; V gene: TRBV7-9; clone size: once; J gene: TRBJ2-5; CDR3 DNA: TGTGCCAGCAGCCCCCCGGGGACAGGGTTGAAGACCCAGTACTTC; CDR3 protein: CASSPPGTGLKTQYF
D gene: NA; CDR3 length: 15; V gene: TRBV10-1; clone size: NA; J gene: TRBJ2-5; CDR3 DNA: TGCGCCAGCAGTGAGTCGTTGGGGGCCCAAGAGACCCAGTACTTC; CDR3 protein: CASSESLGAQETQYF
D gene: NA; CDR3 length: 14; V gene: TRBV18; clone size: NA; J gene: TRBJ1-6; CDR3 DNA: TGTGCCAGCTCACCGGGCGGGGTTGATTCACCCCTCCACTTT; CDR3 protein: CASSPGGVDSPLHF
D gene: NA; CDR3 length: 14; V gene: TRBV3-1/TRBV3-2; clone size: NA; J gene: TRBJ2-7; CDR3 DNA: TGTGCCAGCAGCCACCTAAACTTTAAATACGAGCAGTACTTC; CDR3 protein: CASSHLNFKYEQYF
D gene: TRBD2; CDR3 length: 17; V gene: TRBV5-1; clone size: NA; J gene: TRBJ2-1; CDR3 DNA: TGCGCCAGCAGCTTAAGAGGACTAGCGGACTCCTACAATGAGCAGTTCTTC; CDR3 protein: CASSLRGLADSYNEQFF
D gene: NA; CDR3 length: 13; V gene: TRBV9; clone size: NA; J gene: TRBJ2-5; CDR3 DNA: TGTGCCAGCAGCGTAGCAGGGGTCGAGACCCAGTACTTC; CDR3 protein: CASSVAGVETQYF
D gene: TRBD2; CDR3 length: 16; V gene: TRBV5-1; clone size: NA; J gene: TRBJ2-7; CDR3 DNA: TGCGCCAGCAGCTGGGGACTAGCGGGAGTCTCCTACGAGCAGTACTTC; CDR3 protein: CASSWGLAGVSYEQYF
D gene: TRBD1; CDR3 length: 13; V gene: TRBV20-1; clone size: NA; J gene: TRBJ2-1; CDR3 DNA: TGCAGTGCTAGTGGGACAGGCTACAATGAGCAGTTCTTC; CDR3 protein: CSASGTGYNEQFF
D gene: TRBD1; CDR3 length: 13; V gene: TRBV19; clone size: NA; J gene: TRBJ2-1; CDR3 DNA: TGTGCCAGTAAAGACAGGGCATACAATGAGCAGTTCTTC; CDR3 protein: CASKDRAYNEQFF
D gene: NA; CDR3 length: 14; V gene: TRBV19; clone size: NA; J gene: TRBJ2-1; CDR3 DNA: TGTGCCAGTAGTATCCGGGGTCTCTACAATGAGCAGTTCTTC; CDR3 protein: CASSIRGLYNEQFF
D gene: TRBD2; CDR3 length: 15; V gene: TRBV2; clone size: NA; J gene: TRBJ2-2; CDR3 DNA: TGTGCCAGCAGGGGTACTAGCGGGACGCGCGGGGAGCTGTTTTTT; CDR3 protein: CASRGTSGTRGELFF
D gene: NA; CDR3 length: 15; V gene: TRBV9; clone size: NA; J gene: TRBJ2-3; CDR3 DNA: TGTGCCAGCAGCGTGGGGCAATCTAGCACAGATACGCAGTATTTT; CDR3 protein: CASSVGQSSTDTQYF
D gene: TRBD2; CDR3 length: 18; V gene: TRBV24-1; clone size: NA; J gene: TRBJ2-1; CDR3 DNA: TGTGCCACCAGTGATGATAAGACTAGCGGGAGTGCCTACAATGAGCAGTTCTTC; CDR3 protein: CATSDDKTSGSAYNEQFF
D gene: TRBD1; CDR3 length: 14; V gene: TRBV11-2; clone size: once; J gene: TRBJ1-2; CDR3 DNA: TGTGCCAGCAGCTTAAGACAGGGGGCTTGGGGCTACACCTTC; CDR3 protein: CASSLRQGAWGYTF
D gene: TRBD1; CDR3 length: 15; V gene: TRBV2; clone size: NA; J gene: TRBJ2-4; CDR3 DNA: TGTGCCAGCAGTGGGTTGGGACAGGGTAAAAACATTCAGTACTTC; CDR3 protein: CASSGLGQGKNIQYF
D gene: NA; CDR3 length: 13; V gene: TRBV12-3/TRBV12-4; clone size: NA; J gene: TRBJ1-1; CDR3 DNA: TGTGCCAGCAGTTTCGGGACTTACACTGAAGCTTTCTTT; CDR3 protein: CASSFGTYTEAFF